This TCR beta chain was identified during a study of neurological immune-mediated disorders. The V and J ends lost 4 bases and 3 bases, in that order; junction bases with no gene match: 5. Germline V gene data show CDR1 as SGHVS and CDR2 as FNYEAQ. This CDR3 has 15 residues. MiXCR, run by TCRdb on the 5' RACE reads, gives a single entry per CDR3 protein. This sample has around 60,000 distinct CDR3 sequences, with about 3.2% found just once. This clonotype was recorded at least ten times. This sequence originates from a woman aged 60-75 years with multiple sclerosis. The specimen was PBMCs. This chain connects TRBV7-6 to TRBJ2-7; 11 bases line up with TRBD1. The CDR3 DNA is TGTGCCAGCAGCTCTCGGACAGGGGGCGGCTACGAGCAGTACTTC. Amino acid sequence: CASSSRTGGGYEQYF.